This TCR beta chain derives from a study of T cell responses to AZD1222 COVID-19 vaccine. Study-level points and caveats: The study reported that nearly half of spike-specific TCRs target unmutated variant regions. White British donors predominated, females outnumbered males, and clonal diversity was possibly underestimated.

This CDR3 is built from 12 residues. V was clipped by 4 bases and J by 3 bases, with 9 bases between them. CDR1 is SQVTM, CDR2 ANQGSEA, per germline. Generated by immunoSEQ multiplex PCR, the TCRdb table keeps only in-frame clones and is missing some. The repertoire consists of 80,000 to 95,000 clones, with 85% to 90% occurring once and the leading ten covering approximately 5.7%. A note on this clone: The antigen remains unidentified.

Sample: peripheral blood, taken on day 0 of AZD1222 vaccination. The receptor was isolated from an adult in good health. The chain joins TRBV29-1 to TRBJ1-2, with unresolved D. CDR3 sequence: CSVGEGYYGYTF. DNA for the CDR3: TGCAGCGTTGGGGAGGGATACTATGGCTACACCTTC.